This TCR beta chain was identified during a study of T cell changes during pregnancy in multiple sclerosis (dated by TCRdb to about 2019). In the study overall: In women with multiple sclerosis, the researchers looked at how the T cell repertoire shifted as pregnancy progressed.

This clone appeared once. What antigen it recognizes has not been identified. Base qualities are not recorded, but no much larger clone differs from it by a single base. Receptor libraries were prepared by the immunoSEQ multiplex PCR assay. Not all clones reach the TCRdb copy of this immuneACCESS table, which keeps in-frame sequences only. Checked studies attribute under half of the gap to unresolved V genes and leave the rest unexplained. Recorded for this sample are about 92,000 clones; more than 85% of them occurred a single time. Approximately 1.5% of the sample is in the top ten clones. Here the sequenced sample was peripheral blood, taken in the first trimester of pregnancy. This TCR derives from a female donor with multiple sclerosis, enrolled in a pregnancy study.

The DNA sequence is given as TGCGCCAGCAGCCAGATCCTTCCGCGGCAGTTCTTC. It specifies CASSQILPRQFF. Recombination connected TRBV4-3 to TRBJ2-1, with the D gene not confidently named. The CDR3 runs 12 residues from the cysteine to the phenylalanine. Only the CDR3 DNA is retained, 36 bases long and in frame from the first base. V is shortened by 3 bases, J by 12 bases, and the region joining them spans 12 bases. The germline V gene gives CDR1 as LGHNA and CDR2 as YSLEER.